This is a list of T cell receptor beta chains from one sample in a study of blood T cell repertoires in COVID-19. Sequenced by immunoSEQ multiplex PCR; TCRdb stores in-frame clones only, minus some. The sample lists 30,000 to 40,000 clones, 83% occurring once. The sample consisted of peripheral blood. These receptors all stem from a man between 50 and 59 years old with acute or convalescent COVID-19. Each CDR3 is given with its conserved first and last residue. Fields, in order: clone size, J gene, V gene, D gene, CDR3 protein, CDR3 DNA. D genes are given only for firm matches. Clone size is stated in some rows and not others, as once, few, many or a class when expanded.

. TRBJ1-4 TRBV27 TRBD1 CASSLGTAGMRELFF TGTGCCAGCAGTTTGGGGACAGCGGGTATGAGGGAACTGTTTTTT
. TRBJ1-2 TRBV16 . CASSQRRDLNYGYTF TGTGCCAGCAGCCAACGGAGGGATCTTAACTATGGCTACACCTTC
. TRBJ2-7 TRBV2 . CASSDRYEQYF TGTGCCAGCAGTGATCGTTACGAGCAGTACTTC
medium-sized TRBJ2-3 TRBV9 . CASGGTSKRDTQYF TGTGCCAGCGGAGGAACTAGCAAGAGAGATACGCAGTATTTT
once TRBJ2-3 TRBV4-1 TRBD2 CASSSSGRTDTQYF TGCGCCAGCAGTTCTAGCGGGAGAACAGATACGCAGTATTTT
. TRBJ1-5 TRBV7-8 TRBD1 CASSLGAGTGSNPQHF TGTGCCAGCAGCTTAGGGGCCGGGACAGGGTCTAACCCCCAGCATTTT
. TRBJ2-2 TRBV27 TRBD1 CASSLTGGTGELFF TGTGCCAGCAGTTTAACAGGGGGCACCGGGGAGCTGTTTTTT
. TRBJ1-1 TRBV9 . CASSVVSVGQGNTEAFF TGTGCCAGCAGCGTAGTTTCGGTGGGGCAGGGGAACACTGAAGCTTTCTTT
. TRBJ2-7 TRBV2 TRBD2 CATVTSGDRYEQYF TGTGCCACCGTAACTAGCGGGGACCGATACGAGCAGTACTTC
few TRBJ1-1 TRBV20-1 . CSASGGIGTEAFF TGCAGTGCTAGTGGCGGGATAGGCACTGAAGCTTTCTTT
. TRBJ1-1 TRBV9 . CASSGRQYTEAFF TGTGCCAGCAGCGGCCGACAGTATACTGAAGCTTTCTTT
. TRBJ2-2 TRBV12-3/TRBV12-4 . CASNLVATGELFF TGTGCCAGCAATCTCGTGGCCACCGGGGAGCTGTTTTTT
. TRBJ2-3 TRBV5-1 . CASSLKGGSTDTQYF TGCGCCAGCAGCTTGAAGGGGGGGAGCACAGATACGCAGTATTTT
. TRBJ2-1 TRBV10-3 TRBD2 CAISERLAGGANEQFF TGTGCCATCAGTGAACGACTAGCGGGAGGGGCCAATGAGCAGTTCTTC
. TRBJ2-3 TRBV3-1/TRBV3-2 TRBD2 CASSPLAGGTDTQYF TGTGCCAGCAGCCCTTTAGCGGGGGGCACAGATACGCAGTATTTT
. TRBJ2-1 TRBV5-1 . CASSWTGSILEQFF TGCGCCAGCAGCTGGACTGGTAGTATTCTCGAGCAGTTCTTC
. TRBJ2-7 TRBV10-2 TRBD2 CASRRETTYEQYF TGCGCCAGCCGGCGGGAGACTACCTACGAGCAGTACTTC
. TRBJ1-1 TRBV2 . CASSEQALEAFF TGTGCCAGCAGTGAACAGGCCCTAGAAGCTTTCTTT
. TRBJ1-1 TRBV27 TRBD1 CASSFHGTVNTEAFF TGTGCCAGCAGTTTCCATGGGACAGTGAACACTGAAGCTTTCTTT
. TRBJ2-5 TRBV7-2 . CASSLDAGTGETQYF TGTGCCAGCAGCTTAGATGCGGGAACGGGAGAGACCCAGTACTTC
. TRBJ1-2 TRBV10-1 . CASGGAGEVPAGYTF TGCGCCAGCGGGGGGGCAGGGGAAGTCCCCGCTGGCTACACCTTC
. TRBJ1-6 TRBV27 . CASSPRYPTGGSPLHF TGTGCCAGCAGCCCCCGATATCCGACGGGAGGGTCACCCCTCCACTTT
. TRBJ2-6 TRBV23-1 . CASTQGRGANVLTF TGCGCCAGCACCCAGGGTCGCGGGGCCAACGTCCTGACTTTC
. TRBJ1-6 TRBV6-1 . CASSETQGSNSPLHF TGTGCCAGCAGTGAAACCCAGGGGAGCAATTCACCCCTCCACTTT
. TRBJ2-7 TRBV10-2 . CASSLTGYEQYF TGCGCCAGCAGTCTGACAGGCTACGAGCAGTACTTC
. TRBJ2-7 TRBV28 . CASGGQGTSYEQYF TGTGCCAGCGGAGGGCAGGGAACTTCCTACGAGCAGTACTTC
. TRBJ2-2 TRBV12-3/TRBV12-4 TRBD1 CASSSGTGRLFF TGTGCCAGCAGCTCCGGGACAGGCAGGCTGTTTTTT
. TRBJ1-5 TRBV5-3 . CARSPWGRHNQPQHF TGTGCCAGAAGCCCTTGGGGGAGGCACAATCAGCCCCAGCATTTT
. TRBJ2-7 TRBV10-3 TRBD2 CAIGETSGGFLVYEQYF TGTGCCATCGGGGAGACTAGCGGGGGTTTTCTGGTCTACGAGCAGTACTTC
. TRBJ2-7 TRBV11-2 . CASSLDRDYEQYF TGTGCCAGCAGCTTAGACAGGGACTACGAGCAGTACTTC
. TRBJ1-2 TRBV10-3 TRBD1 CAIRVEGAVGYTF TGTGCCATCAGAGTCGAGGGGGCGGTTGGCTACACCTTC
. TRBJ2-2 TRBV15 . CATSILTANTGELFF TGTGCCACCAGCATTCTCACAGCGAACACCGGGGAGCTGTTTTTT
. TRBJ1-2 TRBV6-6 TRBD1 CASSSDRGYYGYTF TGTGCCAGCAGTTCGGACAGGGGATACTATGGCTACACCTTC
. TRBJ2-6 TRBV5-1 . CASSTSGQSSGANVLTF TGCGCCAGCAGCACCAGCGGTCAGAGCTCTGGGGCCAACGTCCTGACTTTC
. TRBJ2-1 TRBV7-2 TRBD2 CASSWGLAGGHNEQFF TGTGCCAGCAGCTGGGGACTAGCGGGAGGGCACAATGAGCAGTTCTTC
. TRBJ2-5 TRBV7-9 TRBD2 CASGTSGLSETQYF TGTGCCAGTGGGACTAGCGGGCTTAGTGAGACCCAGTACTTC
. TRBJ2-5 TRBV2 TRBD2 CASTGLASVQYF TGTGCCAGCACTGGACTAGCGTCGGTCCAGTACTTC
. TRBJ2-5 TRBV6-1 TRBD1 CASSEGQGARETQYF TGTGCCAGCAGTGAGGGACAGGGGGCGAGAGAGACCCAGTACTTC
. TRBJ2-7 TRBV7-6 TRBD2 CASSGGLAGAEQYF TGTGCCAGCAGCGGGGGACTAGCGGGAGCCGAGCAGTACTTC
. TRBJ2-1 TRBV7-8 TRBD2 CASSLVGREGNEQFF TGTGCCAGCAGCTTAGTCGGGCGGGAGGGCAATGAGCAGTTCTTC
. TRBJ1-2 TRBV10-3 . CAISESVGLRTYTF TGTGCCATCAGTGAGTCGGTAGGACTCCGTACCTACACCTTC
. TRBJ1-1 TRBV6-1 . CASSEWRENTEAFF TGTGCCAGCAGTGAATGGAGGGAGAACACTGAAGCTTTCTTT
few TRBJ1-1 TRBV19 TRBD1 CASSFDRGLATEAFF TGTGCCAGTAGTTTCGACAGGGGGCTAGCGACTGAAGCTTTCTTT
few TRBJ2-1 TRBV6-5 . CAVRGGFDSYNEQFF TGTGCCGTTAGGGGGGGCTTCGACTCCTACAATGAGCAGTTCTTC
. TRBJ2-4 TRBV5-5 . CASSLAAAIRLNIQYF TGTGCCAGCAGCTTGGCAGCAGCGATTAGACTAAACATTCAGTACTTC
. TRBJ2-1 TRBV4-1 TRBD2 CASSPDNSGRPQFF TGCGCCAGCAGCCCAGACAATAGCGGGAGGCCACAGTTCTTC
. TRBJ1-6 TRBV5-1 . CASSLLSPFLDSLHF TGCGCCAGCAGCTTGTTGTCGCCGTTTTTAGATTCCCTCCACTTT
. TRBJ2-2 TRBV9 . CASSPLDSTNTGELFF TGTGCCAGCAGCCCCCTAGACAGTACGAACACCGGGGAGCTGTTTTTT
. TRBJ2-7 TRBV27 TRBD1 CASSSLLDRVSYEQYF TGTGCCAGCAGTTCCCTCCTGGACAGGGTCTCCTACGAGCAGTACTTC
. TRBJ2-3 TRBV30 TRBD2 CAWSDLAGAMDTQYF TGTGCCTGGAGCGATCTAGCGGGGGCTATGGATACGCAGTATTTT
few TRBJ2-3 TRBV9 . CASSVAPASTDTQYF TGTGCCAGCAGCGTAGCCCCCGCGAGCACAGATACGCAGTATTTT
. TRBJ1-3 TRBV3-1/TRBV3-2 . CASSQGSDSGNTIYF TGTGCCAGCAGCCAAGGGTCAGACTCTGGAAACACCATATATTTT
. TRBJ2-7 TRBV2 . CASTTSGEEQYF TGTGCCAGCACGACCTCAGGGGAAGAGCAGTACTTC
. TRBJ1-1 TRBV5-6 TRBD1 CASSWGTAFEAFF TGTGCCAGCAGCTGGGGGACAGCCTTTGAAGCTTTCTTT
. TRBJ2-7 TRBV19 . CASSTGASLIYEQYF TGTGCCAGTAGTACAGGCGCGTCCTTGATCTACGAGCAGTACTTC
. TRBJ2-4 TRBV28 . CASSQTYGTGIQYF TGTGCCAGCAGTCAGACATACGGAACTGGCATTCAGTACTTC
. TRBJ2-1 TRBV24-1 TRBD2 CATSESGTSLGFF TGTGCCACCAGTGAATCCGGGACTAGCCTGGGGTTCTTC
few TRBJ2-7 TRBV7-3 . CASSPDNSYEQYF TGTGCCAGCAGCCCCGACAACTCCTACGAGCAGTACTTC
. TRBJ2-1 TRBV2 . CASSEGGGDSSYNEQFF TGTGCCAGCAGTGAAGGGGGCGGGGATAGCTCCTACAATGAGCAGTTCTTC
. TRBJ1-1 TRBV12-3/TRBV12-4 . CASSYGGTEAFF TGTGCCAGCAGTTATGGGGGGACTGAAGCTTTCTTT